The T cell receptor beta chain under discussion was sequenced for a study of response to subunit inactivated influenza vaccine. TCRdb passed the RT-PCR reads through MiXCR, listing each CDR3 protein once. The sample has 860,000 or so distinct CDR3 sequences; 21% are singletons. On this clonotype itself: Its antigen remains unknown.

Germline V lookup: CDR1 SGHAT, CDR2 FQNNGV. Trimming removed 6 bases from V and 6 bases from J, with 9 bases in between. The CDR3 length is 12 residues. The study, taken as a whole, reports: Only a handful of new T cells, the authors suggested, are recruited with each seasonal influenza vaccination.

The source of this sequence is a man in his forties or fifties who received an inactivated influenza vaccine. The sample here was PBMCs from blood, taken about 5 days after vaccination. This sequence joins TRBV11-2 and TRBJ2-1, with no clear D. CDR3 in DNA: TGTGCCAGCAGTAAAGGCCTCAATGAGCAGTTCTTC. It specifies CASSKGLNEQFF. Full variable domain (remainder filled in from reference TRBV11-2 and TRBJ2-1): EAGVAQSPRYKIIEKRQSVAFWCNPISGHATLYWYQQILGQGPKLLIQFQNNGVVDDSQLPKDRFSAERLKGVDSTLKIQPAKLEDSAVYLCASSKGLNEQFFGPGTRLTVL.